The clone carrying this TCR beta chain was recorded at least ten times. The antigen remains unidentified. This specimen belongs to a study of T-cell reconstitution after alpha-beta-depleted transplantation in children. The study, taken as a whole, reports: Most T-cell counts and diversity one year after the transplant came from T cells that were newly produced. Alpha-beta T cells present about two months after transplant were reported to originate from several hundred expanded graft clones. Some patients' high day-60 TCRbeta diversity was attributed to recipient cells surviving conditioning.

The CDR3 runs 17 residues. V lost 2 bases to trimming and J lost 3 bases; unmatched junction nucleotides: 8. Germline values: CDR1 KGHDR, CDR2 SFDVKD. As it was prepared, the TCRbeta library received unique molecular identifiers. TCRdb independently ran MiXCR on the PCR reads; one entry per CDR3 protein. The sample contains over 450,000 distinct CDR3 sequences, more than 9% of which appear only once. The TCR sequence derives from a child aged 2-15 years with inherited bone marrow failure, due to receive a stem cell transplant. The chain couples TRBV24-1 to TRBJ1-5; 8 bases match TRBD1. The sample in question was PBMCs, obtained before TCRalphabeta/CD19-depleted stem cell transplant. The CDR3 DNA is TGTGCCACCAGTGATTCCCTGGGACAGGACCACAATCAGCCCCAGCATTTT. The encoded protein is CATSDSLGQDHNQPQHF.